The 13 T cell receptor beta chains below were found in one sample sequenced in a study of T cells in Graves' hyperthyroidism and ophthalmopathy. Amplified regions were TCR beta CDR3 sequences from RNA transcripts. The HTBI set primed first-round TCR CDR3 RT-PCR. MiXCR was run by TCRdb on the multiplex PCR reads, yielding one entry per CDR3 protein. The data hold hundreds of thousands of distinct CDR3 sequences, with over 15% observed a single time. Sequencing was done on a sample of blood. The receptor source for this set is a woman aged 18-29 years with Graves' ophthalmopathy.

This clonotype was counted at least ten times. The junction differs from germline at one of its ends, possibly a read error. The chain joins TRBV7-2 to TRBJ2-2, with no clear D. CDR3 length equals 13 residues. Germline CDR1 SGHTA, CDR2 FQGNSA. The CDR3 is CASRLGSTGELFF. Written as DNA, the CDR3 is TGTGCCAGCAGATTAGGCAGCACCGGGGAGCTGTTTTTT.

The V call is TRBV3-1, the J call TRBJ1-4; D is unresolved. Trimming left V 1 base short and J 5 bases short, with 11 bases between. From germline, CDR1 is LGHDT and CDR2 YNNKEL (reference sequence). The CDR3 is 15 residues long. The CDR3 here is CASSQGGLLNEKLFF. CDR3 sequence (DNA): TGTGCCAGCAGCCAAGGCGGACTTTTGAATGAAAAACTGTTTTTT.

This clonotype has a count of ten or more. The chain employs TRBV30 and TRBJ1-1; the D gene is possibly TRBD1 (5 bases). The V end lost 3 bases, the J end lost 10 bases, and 18 bases lay between the germline ends. The CDR3 runs 13 residues. CDR1 is GTSNPN, CDR2 SVGIG, per germline (reference sequence). As DNA, the CDR3 is TGTGCCTGGAGAACTTCCGGGGCCGGGGGAGCTTTCTTT. Residues: CAWRTSGAGGAFF.

This clonotype showed up many times. This sequence joins TRBV13 and TRBJ2-1; 8 bases line up with TRBD2. V trimming: 5 bases; J trimming: 1 base; junction bases outside the gene matches: 7. Germline lookup yields CDR1 PRHDT and CDR2 FYEKMQ (reference sequence). The CDR3 is 16 amino acids. CDR3: CASSGGLVHSYNEQFF. Written as DNA, the CDR3 is TGTGCCAGCAGCGGGGGACTAGTTCATTCCTACAATGAGCAGTTCTTC.

This clonotype was observed at least ten times. This chain links TRBV28 with TRBJ2-2; D not certain. Trimming removed 3 bases from V and 0 bases from J, with 14 bases in between. There are 17 residues in the CDR3. Looked up from germline, CDR1 is MDHEN and CDR2 is SYDVKM. This CDR3 reads CASSFLFYWPNTGELFF. CDR3 DNA: TGTGCCAGCAGTTTCCTGTTTTACTGGCCGAACACCGGGGAGCTGTTTTTT.

This clonotype came up many times. The rearrangement links TRBV29-1 to TRBJ2-7; unclear D gene. V was clipped by 3 bases and J by 4 bases, with 19 bases between them. Per the germline V gene, CDR1 is SQVTM and CDR2 is ANQGSEA. The CDR3 loop spans 15 amino acids. CDR3 DNA: TGCAGCGTTGATTATCGTTCATCTGGTGGGTACGAGCAGTACTTC. This gives the protein CSVDYRSSGGYEQYF.

This clonotype has ten or more counts. The chain carries TRBV18 and TRBJ1-4, with TRBD1 matching over 9 bases. This CDR3 has 16 amino acids. From germline, CDR1 is KGHSH and CDR2 LQKENI. Germline trimming cut 3 bases from V and 6 bases from J; bases unmatched to any gene: 8. The CDR3 DNA follows: TGTGCCAGCTCACCGAACGCGGGACAGGGATATGAAAAACTGTTTTTT. Translation gives CASSPNAGQGYEKLFF.

This clonotype was observed a few times. The V gene is TRBV5-5, the J gene TRBJ2-7, with 10 bases fitting TRBD1. CDR1 is SGHKS and CDR2 is YYEKEE in the germline V gene (reference sequence). With 5 bases clipped from V and 3 bases from J, the junction kept 8 bases outside the gene matches. The CDR3 runs 15 residues. The CDR3 here is CASSSGQGLVYEQYF. CDR3 bases: TGTGCCAGCAGTTCGGGACAGGGGCTAGTCTACGAGCAGTACTTC.

This clonotype was found a few times. This sequence joins TRBV25-1 and TRBJ2-1; D not resolved. Germline CDR1 reads MGHDK; CDR2 reads SYGVNS. Trimming pared 1 base from V and 10 bases from J, leaving 5 bases between. The CDR3 runs 11 residues. The CDR3 sequence is CASSEFQEQFF. The CDR3 nucleotides read TGTGCCAGCAGTGAATTCCAGGAGCAGTTCTTC. The variable domain in full, with the rest retrieved from reference TRBV25-1 and TRBJ2-1, is EADIYQTPRYLVIGTGKKITLECSQTMGHDKMYWYQQDPGMELHLIHYSYGVNSTEKGDLSSESTVSRIRTEHFPLTLESARPSHTSQYLCASSEFQEQFFGPGTRLTVL.

At least ten counts were recorded for this clonotype. This rearrangement joins TRBV27 to TRBJ2-2, with 14 positions matching TRBD2. Germline V gene lookup returns CDR1 MNHEY and CDR2 SMNVEV (reference sequence). The CDR3 covers 16 residues. V dropped 6 bases and J dropped 6; count of bases not matched to a gene: 6. The CDR3 DNA reads TGTGCCAGCAGCACGACTAGCGGGAGGGCGGCCGGGGAGCTGTTTTTT. It is translated as CASSTTSGRAAGELFF.

The sample holds a few counts of this clonotype. V is TRBV25-1 and J is TRBJ1-6; a weak D match, TRBD1 (6 bases). V shed 4 bases and J shed 0 bases, with 16 bases lying between them. Germline V lookup: CDR1 MGHDK, CDR2 SYGVNS. The CDR3 runs to 18 residues. In nucleotides, the CDR3 is TGTGCCAGCAGTGGACCAAGGGGGGGAAGCTCCTATAATTCACCCCTCCACTTT. It encodes CASSGPRGGSSYNSPLHF.

This clonotype occurred many times. CDR3 bases: TGTGCCAGCAGCTTACCCCCCGAGACCCAGTACTTC. Encoded protein: CASSLPPETQYF. V usage is TRBV11-2 and J usage is TRBJ2-5; D is unclear. This CDR3 is 12 amino acids long. In germline, CDR1 is SGHAT, CDR2 FQNNGV. Trimming removed 2 bases from V and 5 bases from J, with 6 bases in between. The full variable domain, completed using reference TRBV11-2 and TRBJ2-5, is EAGVAQSPRYKIIEKRQSVAFWCNPISGHATLYWYQQILGQGPKLLIQFQNNGVVDDSQLPKDRFSAERLKGVDSTLKIQPAKLEDSAVYLCASSLPPETQYFGPGTRLLVL.

This clonotype was seen a few times. This chain connects TRBV30 to TRBJ1-2; no reliable D call. The CDR3 totals 14 residues. Deletions cut 0 bases from V and 4 bases from J, with 12 bases between. Germline V gene sequence: CDR1 GTSNPN, CDR2 SVGIG (reference sequence). The CDR3 spells CAWSVAPQVYGYTF. The DNA of the CDR3 is TGTGCCTGGAGTGTGGCCCCCCAGGTCTATGGCTACACCTTC.